One sample yielded the 10 T cell receptor beta chains listed below, sequenced in a study of identical twins. Each CDR3 protein is one row after TCRdb ran MiXCR on the 5' RACE reads. The sample includes more than 1.5 million distinct CDR3 sequences, under 35% of them seen just once. Input material: cord blood. The receptors were sampled from a newborn girl in good health.

Many counts were recorded for this clonotype. The chain uses TRBV27 and TRBJ1-5, with D hard to call. Trimming pared 5 bases from V and 0 bases from J, leaving 8 bases between. The CDR3 sequence is 14 residues long. Germline V gives CDR1 MNHEY, CDR2 SMNVEV (reference sequence). In DNA form, the CDR3 reads TGTGCCAGCAGTCCACTCTATAGCAATCAGCCCCAGCATTTT. This codes for CASSPLYSNQPQHF.

The chain links TRBV13 to TRBJ1-1; 7 bases are shared with TRBD1. The V and J ends lost 1 base and 1 base, in that order; junction bases with no gene match: 3. Germline V gives CDR1 PRHDT, CDR2 FYEKMQ (reference sequence). This CDR3 has 15 amino acids. The CDR3 sequence: CASSLVQGRNTEAFF. The CDR3 DNA is TGTGCCAGCAGCTTAGTACAGGGGAGGAACACTGAAGCTTTCTTT.

This clonotype was counted a few times. The chain uses TRBV27 and TRBJ2-5; D is undetermined. CDR3 length equals 16 residues. Germline V gene data show CDR1 as MNHEY and CDR2 as SMNVEV (reference sequence). Trimming pared 6 bases from V and 6 bases from J, leaving 23 bases between. The CDR3 region is CASRTAHKGSRQTQYF. CDR3 DNA: TGTGCCAGCAGAACGGCCCACAAGGGCTCCCGTCAGACCCAGTACTTC.

This chain joins TRBV10-3 and TRBJ2-1, with 13 bases matching TRBD2. The closer fit of TRBJ2-7 to the DNA end suggests the J call may be wrong. CDR1 and CDR2 from the germline V gene are ENHRY and SYGVKD. CDR3 length equals 16 residues. CDR3 DNA: TGTGCCATCAGTGGGACTAGCGGGAGCTCCTACAATGAGCAGTACTTC. This codes for CAISGTSGSSYNEQYF.

The chain uses TRBV5-1 and TRBJ2-3, with D perhaps TRBD2 (6 bases). The CDR3 is 14 amino acids. The germline V and J ends were trimmed by 2 bases and 1 base, with 8 bases remaining between them. Per the germline V gene, CDR1 is SGHRS and CDR2 is YFSETQ. In DNA, the CDR3 is TGCGCCAGCAGCTTCATAGCGGGCACAGATACGCAGTATTTT. Translated, it gives CASSFIAGTDTQYF.

Turning to this clonotype: One junction end disagrees with the germline gene, perhaps due to a read error. The chain couples TRBV20-1 to TRBJ2-7; D is perhaps TRBD1 (7 bases). The CDR3 is made up of 12 amino acids. Germline V gene lookup returns CDR1 DFQATT and CDR2 SNEGSKA (reference sequence). CDR3 region: CQGEANAYEQYF. In nucleotides, the CDR3 is TGTCAGGGGGAGGCAAACGCCTACGAGCAGTACTTC.

As for this clonotype: Given a much more abundant clone one base away, this may be a read error. V gene TRBV29-1 combines with J gene TRBJ2-5; no clear D gene. The CDR3 has 11 residues. Looked up from germline, CDR1 is SQVTM and CDR2 is ANQGSEA. Trimming took 5 bases from V and 11 from J, leaving 15 bases between them. The CDR3 protein is CSVFRNNEQYF. CDR3 nucleotides: TGCAGCGTTTTTAGAAACAATGAGCAGTACTTC.

The table lists this clonotype with a few counts. V is TRBV6-1 and J is TRBJ1-2; the D gene is possibly TRBD1 (6 bases). Germline V CDR1 and CDR2: MNHNS, SASEGT. The CDR3 runs to 15 residues. Trimming removed 8 bases at V and 5 bases at J, with 21 bases between. CDR3 DNA sequence: TGTGCCAGCGTACGACAGGCCCCTACGTTTTATGGCTACACCTTC. It yields the protein CASVRQAPTFYGYTF.

The chain employs TRBV20-1 and TRBJ1-4; D perhaps matches TRBD1 (6 bases). This CDR3 comprises 14 residues. Trimming left V 5 bases short and J 7 bases short, with 17 bases between. Looked up from germline, CDR1 is DFQATT and CDR2 is SNEGSKA (reference sequence). In nucleotides, the CDR3 is TGCAGTGCTCCGGGGGCAGGGATGATTGAAAAACTGTTTTTT. This sequence encodes CSAPGAGMIEKLFF.

The chain uses TRBV7-9 and TRBJ2-6; the D is unclear. Germline V gives CDR1 SEHNR, CDR2 FQNEAQ (reference sequence). The CDR3 runs 14 residues. V lost 11 bases, J lost 2 bases, and 13 bases lay in between. The CDR3 here is CADSLPTGANVLTF. CDR3 nucleotides: TGTGCCGATTCCCTGCCCACTGGGGCCAACGTCCTGACTTTC.